This T cell receptor (beta chain) was sequenced for a study of metastatic and nonmetastatic thyroid tumors. A few counts support this clone. Antigen unknown. From the PCR reads, TCRdb re-called clones with MiXCR. The sample shows about 93,000 clones, roughly 13% of them seen only once. The V end was cut by 4 bases, the J end by 1 base, with 17 bases between. The CDR3 covers 16 residues. Germline CDR1 reads MNHEY; CDR2 reads SVGEGT. Study-level findings and limits: Patients with malignant thyroid tumors reportedly had significantly higher TCR beta diversity than those with benign nodules, in blood and tumor.

There were no patients who had received any treatment before thyroid surgery. What was sequenced was blood. The TCR comes from a female donor with papillary thyroid cancer or a benign thyroid nodule (not recorded which). Some clones in this sample may be carry-over from other donors' samples. V and J are TRBV6-2 or TRBV6-3 and TRBJ2-7; possibly TRBD2 for D (5 bases). The CDR3 loop reads CASSSSTIGRSYEQYF. The CDR3 coding sequence is TGTGCCAGCAGTTCCTCGACTATCGGTAGATCCTACGAGCAGTACTTC.